This T cell receptor beta chain came from a study of technical replicates of blood from a handful of donors. This clone was counted once. Libraries were prepared by immunoSEQ multiplex PCR; TCRdb keeps only in-frame clonotypes and omits some of them. Here the sample spans tens of thousands of clones, about 81% being singletons. The sequence derives from a human donor in good health. Some clones in this sample may be carry-over from other donors' samples. The sample taken for sequencing was PBMCs.

The CDR3 coding sequence is TGTGCCTGGGCCAGACCGGGTGGAAACACCATATATTTT. It specifies CAWARPGGNTIYF. The J gene is TRBJ1-3, the V gene TRBV30; D gene ambiguous. Germline V lookup: CDR1 GTSNPN, CDR2 SVGIG (reference sequence). V shed 5 bases and J shed 3 bases, with 11 bases lying between them. This CDR3 comprises 13 residues.